This TCR beta chain was retrieved from a study of radiation and T cells in renal cell carcinoma. Notes on the study in general: From baseline, blood top tumor clonotypes peaked at 2 weeks post-radiation.

Concerning this clone: What it recognizes is unknown.

Time point defined: blood 4 weeks post-SBRT, at nephrectomy. Treatment specified: 15 Gy SBRT to primary tumor, nephrectomy 4 weeks later. Assay: immunoSEQ multiplex PCR; the TCRdb copy retains only in-frame clones and omits some. The sample comprises under 100,000 clones, around 81% of which are singletons, and approximately 9.6% rests with the top ten. CDR3 length: 14 amino acids. The V gene lost 8 bases and the J gene lost 7 bases, with 20 bases spanning the gap. CDR1 and CDR2 from the germline V gene are ENHRY and SYGVKD. This specimen consisted of blood, obtained from a patient whose treatment included radiotherapy and nephrectomy. V usage is TRBV10-3 and J usage is TRBJ1-2, with D unresolved. The source of this sequence is a man over 45 with renal cell carcinoma. CDR3 region: CAIADPGSNGGYTF. The CDR3 coding sequence is TGTGCCATCGCAGACCCGGGGTCGAATGGTGGCTACACCTTC.